The present T cell receptor beta chain was sequenced within a study of T cells in localized non-small cell lung cancer (dated by TCRdb to 2018 to 2020). Notes on the research overall: Comparing tumors with uninvolved tumor-adjacent lungs, the study looked at the T cell repertoires of fewer than 250 patients with early-stage NSCLC. All 220 or so NSCLC patients in the cohort were treatment-naive and had localized lung tumors that were resected. The mean age of the NSCLC patients was about 62 years, with 130 or so men and 95 to 110 women.

At diagnosis, tumor, uninvolved tumor-adjacent lung and peripheral blood were collected and then preserved as a mix of FFPE and fresh-frozen material. Blood samples were analyzed as peripheral blood mononuclear cells for TCR repertoire profiling. Via the germline V gene, CDR1 is SGHTA and CDR2 FQGNSA. From cysteine to phenylalanine, the CDR3 is 14 amino acids long. Just CDR3 DNA is preserved here, 42 bases in frame from base 1. From V the trimming removes 4 bases and from J it removes 8 bases, while the gene matches leave 7 bases of the junction unaccounted for. As for this clone: The antigen it recognizes is unknown. No clone much larger than this one lies a single base away; base qualities are absent.

The immunoSEQ Assay was used to sequence TCR beta CDR3 regions from DNA. The paper's data handling went like this. To compute T cell density, TCR beta template counts were normalized to usable DNA, which was estimated by amplifying housekeeping genes. The preseqR package was used to estimate richness by extrapolating to 400,000 templates for PBMC samples and to 120,000 templates for tissue samples. Clonality was calculated as one minus Pielou's evenness. Differential abundance testing on productive amino-acid clonotypes, with a minimum total count of 5 and an alpha of 0.1, was used to identify tissue-enriched TCRs. The Jaccard Index and the Morisita Overlap Index were used to measure repertoire overlap between compartments. TCR beta CDR3s were clustered by GLIPH together with public tetramer-defined viral CDR3s, and at least three viral sequences plus V-gene enrichment were required for viral motifs. TCRdb re-hosts the immuneACCESS table, in-frame sequences only. Its copies lack some clones; in the studies checked, an unresolved V gene accounts for under half of them, and the cause for the rest is not known. For V, J and clone size, that table is used; D and trimming come from the DNA. A total of tens of thousands of clones appear in this sample, 70% to 90% of them only once. About 3.2% of the sample is held by the ten biggest clonotypes.

Findings and caveats that apply to the study as a whole: Uninvolved tumor-adjacent lung showed the highest T cell clonality, higher than tumor, which suggests more focused antigenic responses in the uninvolved tumor-adjacent lung. Longer overall survival was associated with higher T cell density in blood, whereas shorter survival was associated with higher clonality in adjacent lung. Since the design was exploratory, TCR variables were selected using unadjusted p-values with no false-discovery rate correction. A median of roughly 60 of the top 100 tumor clones were detected in paired uninvolved adjacent lung, and approximately 28 of these tumor clones were also found among the top 100 clones of the paired uninvolved adjacent lung. Because multi-region tumor sequencing was not done, intratumor heterogeneity could not be ruled out.

The sequence joins TRBV7-2 to TRBJ2-1; TRBD2 lines up with 8 middle nucleotides. The source material was peripheral blood, sampled before any cancer treatment. The TCR sequence derives from a female donor over 55 with stage I lung adenocarcinoma. The sequenced DNA is TGTGCCAGCAGCTCCGGACTAGCTGTGGATGAGCAGTTCTTC. Its amino acids are CASSSGLAVDEQFF.